This T cell receptor (beta chain) was observed in a study of graft-versus-host responses after intestinal transplantation. In the study overall: Multivisceral, liver-intestinal, or isolated intestinal transplants were received by the recipients. Following induction with anti-thymocyte globulin, all recipients were given tacrolimus and steroids for 2 to 4 years. Study observations and caveats: GvH clones appeared in recipient marrow, some first in ileum or blood. When patients had graft-donor T cell macrochimerism, their allografts held high graft-versus-host to host-versus-graft clonal ratios.

Germline CDR1 reads MGHRA; CDR2 reads YSYEKL. Trimming stripped 1 base from V and 4 bases from J, with 8 bases between. The CDR3 totals 14 residues. The repertoire was sequenced with immunoSEQ multiplex PCR; TCRdb's copy has only in-frame clones and lacks some. The sample yields tens of thousands of clones, under 85% seen once. With respect to this clone: Its antigen remains unknown.

This specimen consisted of unstimulated CD8+ T cells sorted from spleen or lymph node cells, obtained before intestinal transplant. J is TRBJ2-1 and V is TRBV4-1; the D is unclear. The receptor's source is a human donor who received an intestinal transplant. The CDR3 sequence: CASSQGGSYNEQFF. The CDR3 DNA reads as TGCGCCAGCAGCCAAGGGGGTTCTTACAATGAGCAGTTCTTC.